What follows are 25 T cell receptor beta chains derived from one specimen sequenced in a study of neoadjuvant anti-PD-1 for oral cavity cancer. Assay: immunoSEQ multiplex PCR; the TCRdb copy retains only in-frame clones and omits some. The sample lists a few thousand clones; 55% to 75% were seen once. The sequencing here drew on tumor tissue, taken before nivolumab (anti-PD-1) treatment. These receptors were taken from a person aged 40-85 years with oral cavity squamous cell carcinoma.

The chain recombines TRBV27 with TRBJ1-5, with D possibly matching TRBD1 (6 bases). Trimming left V 6 bases short and J 2 bases short, with 14 bases between. The CDR3 length is 15 residues. The germline V gene encodes CDR1 MNHEY and CDR2 SMNVEV (reference sequence). Here the CDR3 reads CASRYRGGRNQPQHF. In DNA form, the CDR3 reads TGTGCCAGCAGATACCGAGGGGGACGCAATCAGCCCCAGCATTTT.

The chain uses TRBV5-1 and TRBJ2-3; TRBD1 might be the D (6 bases). This CDR3 is built from 14 residues. The V and J ends lost 1 base and 6 bases respectively, with 12 bases between them. The germline gives CDR1 SGHRS, CDR2 YFSETQ. The CDR3 DNA reads TGCGCCAGCAGCTTGTCTCAGGGGTTCGATACGCAGTATTTT. Translating it yields CASSLSQGFDTQYF.

This clone turned up a few times. CDR3 in DNA: TGTGCCAGCAGCTTAAATCTCCTCGCAGGGGGACAGCCCCAGCATTTT. It yields the protein CASSLNLLAGGQPQHF. This chain uses TRBV7-3 with TRBJ1-5, with 7 nucleotides matching TRBD1. There are 16 residues in the CDR3. V trimming: 1 base; J trimming: 7 bases; junction bases outside the gene matches: 10. Germline V CDR1 and CDR2: SGHTA, FQGTGA.

This chain connects TRBV9 to TRBJ1-4; D not resolved. CDR1 is SGDLS, CDR2 YYNGEE, per germline. Trimming stripped 2 bases from V and 2 bases from J, with 13 bases between. There are 16 residues in the CDR3. The CDR3 protein is CASSVFGGTTNEKLFF. The CDR3 DNA sequence: TGTGCCAGCAGCGTTTTTGGTGGCACTACTAATGAAAAACTGTTTTTT.

V gene TRBV29-1 combines with J gene TRBJ2-6; 7 bases agree with TRBD2. Per germline, CDR1 SQVTM and CDR2 ANQGSEA. V shed 5 bases, J shed 0 bases, and the junction held 4 bases outside the gene matches. The CDR3 is 15 residues long. In DNA, the CDR3 is TGCAGCGTTCAGCGGGGACCCTCTGGGGCCAACGTCCTGACTTTC. This translates into CSVQRGPSGANVLTF.

The chain combines TRBV9 with TRBJ2-1; no reliable D call. CDR1 and CDR2 from the germline V gene are SGDLS and YYNGEE. CDR3 size: 14 residues. Trimming left V 3 bases short and J 1 base short, with 8 bases between. The CDR3 bases are TGTGCCAGCAGCGGGGCAGCTTCCTACAATGAGCAGTTCTTC. It encodes CASSGAASYNEQFF.

V is TRBV5-1 and J is TRBJ2-5; possibly TRBD1 or TRBD2 for D (6 bases each). V was cut by 6 bases and J by 5 bases, with 17 bases left in between. CDR1 and CDR2 (germline): SGHRS, YFSETQ. There are 14 residues in the CDR3. CDR3 amino acids: CASTSGGPRETQYF. The CDR3 DNA follows: TGCGCCAGCACCTCCGGGGGCCCACGGGAGACCCAGTACTTC.

This chain uses TRBV6-6 with TRBJ2-7, with D tentatively TRBD1 (5 bases). The CDR3 is 14 residues long. Germline V gives CDR1 MNHNY, CDR2 SVGAGI (reference sequence). Trimming stripped 5 bases from V and 1 base from J, with 12 bases between. CDR3 amino acids: CASSRRVVSYEQYF. The CDR3 bases are TGTGCCAGCAGTCGCAGGGTGGTATCCTACGAGCAGTACTTC.

The rearrangement links TRBV29-1 to TRBJ1-3; no clear D gene. This CDR3 spans 12 amino acids. V lost 4 bases and J 4 bases, leaving 8 bases between the germline ends. Germline assignment: CDR1 SQVTM and CDR2 ANQGSEA. CDR3 nucleotides: TGCAGCGTTGTTACAGCAGGAAACACCATATATTTT. As protein: CSVVTAGNTIYF.

V usage is TRBV6-5 and J usage is TRBJ2-7, with a weak D call TRBD1 (5 bases). The germline gives CDR1 MNHEY, CDR2 SVGAGI. Between the trimmed V and J ends, which lost 3 bases and 3 bases, there was a span of 18 bases. The CDR3 runs 16 residues. Written as DNA, the CDR3 is TGTGCCAGCAGTTATTCCATGACAGTCGGCATCTACGAGCAGTACTTC. The encoded protein is CASSYSMTVGIYEQYF.

J is TRBJ2-1 and V is TRBV6-4; D perhaps matches TRBD1 (7 bases). This CDR3 comprises 16 residues. Trimming left V 8 bases short and J 6 bases short, with 23 bases between. Looked up from germline, CDR1 is MRHNA and CDR2 is SNTAGT. The CDR3 DNA is TGTGCCAGCTCCCTCCAGGGGGGCATTAGCGGCAATGAGCAGTTCTTC. Translation gives CASSLQGGISGNEQFF.

The genes are TRBV4-1 and TRBJ2-7, with no clear D. Trimming pared 1 base from V and 2 bases from J, leaving 18 bases between. Germline-derived CDR1 and CDR2 are MGHRA and YSYEKL. The CDR3 covers 17 residues. The CDR3 DNA reads as TGCGCCAGCAGCCAAGTAGCTTCCCATCCCAAGGCCTACGAGCAGTACTTC. This translates into CASSQVASHPKAYEQYF.

V gene TRBV9 combines with J gene TRBJ1-1; D gene uncertain. This CDR3 has 13 residues. Trimming stripped 1 base from V and 0 bases from J, with 4 bases between. The germline gives CDR1 SGDLS, CDR2 YYNGEE. The DNA of the CDR3 is TGTGCCAGCAGCGTAATTCTGAACACTGAAGCTTTCTTT. It encodes CASSVILNTEAFF.

The chain is built from TRBV12-5 and TRBJ2-3, with D possibly matching TRBD1 (6 bases). Trimming left V 6 bases short and J 7 bases short, with 17 bases between. The CDR3 has 14 amino acids. The germline gives CDR1 LGHNT, CDR2 FRNRAP. CDR3: CASGRDTTSYTQYF. The CDR3 DNA follows: TGTGCTAGTGGCCGGGACACCACGAGTTATACGCAGTATTTT.

The CDR3 DNA is TGCAGCGTCGCTAAGGGGAGGGGGAATGAAAAACTGTTTTTT. This encodes CSVAKGRGNEKLFF. V usage is TRBV29-1 and J usage is TRBJ1-4, with D tentatively TRBD1 (6 bases). CDR1 and CDR2 (germline): SQVTM, ANQGSEA. The V end lost 6 bases, the J end lost 5 bases, and 16 bases lay between the germline ends. This CDR3 spans 14 amino acids.

This chain links TRBV28 with TRBJ2-1; TRBD2 matches 7 bases. The CDR3 extends over 15 amino acids. Germline V CDR1 and CDR2: MDHEN, SYDVKM. Unmatched junction bases numbered 10, after V lost 7 bases and J lost 4 bases. CDR3 residues: CASTGAGPIYNEQFF. In DNA form, the CDR3 reads TGTGCCAGCACCGGAGCGGGGCCTATTTACAATGAGCAGTTCTTC.

The chain uses TRBV2 and TRBJ1-3, with a tentative D call TRBD1 (5 bases). The V gene lost 8 bases and the J gene lost 2 bases, with 19 bases spanning the gap. CDR3 length equals 16 residues. Germline V CDR1 and CDR2: SNHLY, FYNNEI. CDR3 sequence: CASRSGQGLPGNTIYF. CDR3 sequence (DNA): TGTGCCAGCCGCTCGGGTCAGGGTCTACCTGGAAACACCATATATTTT.

The chain carries TRBV7-9 and TRBJ2-7; TRBD2 is a possible D gene (6 bases). V lost 5 bases, J lost 3 bases, and 17 bases lay in between. Germline V gene data show CDR1 as SEHNR and CDR2 as FQNEAQ (reference sequence). The CDR3 sequence is 15 residues long. CDR3 nucleotides: TGTGCCAGCAGCCCGGGGGTATCCCCCCTCTACGAGCAGTACTTC. Residues: CASSPGVSPLYEQYF.

The chain is built from TRBV4-2 and TRBJ1-2, with 7 nucleotides matching TRBD1. The length of the CDR3 is 15 residues. Germline assignment: CDR1 LGHNA and CDR2 YNFKEQ. V shed 0 bases, J shed 8 bases, and the junction held 9 bases outside the gene matches. The CDR3 sequence: CASSQDSRQGGGYTF. The DNA for the CDR3 is TGTGCCAGCAGCCAAGATAGTAGGCAGGGGGGCGGCTACACCTTC.

The chain has TRBV5-4 and TRBJ2-1; D not resolved. Per the germline V gene, CDR1 is SGHNT and CDR2 is YYREEE (reference sequence). The V and J ends lost 3 bases and 10 bases respectively, with 14 bases between them. This CDR3 has 13 amino acids. The CDR3 loop reads CASSSKASREQFF. DNA of the CDR3: TGTGCCAGCAGCTCCAAGGCTTCGAGGGAGCAGTTCTTC.

As DNA, the CDR3 is TGTGCCAGCAGCCGTAGCGGGACAGGGATAGAAGGCTACACCTTC. Protein sequence: CASSRSGTGIEGYTF. J is TRBJ1-2 and V is TRBV4-2, with 9 bases matching TRBD1. The germline gives CDR1 LGHNA, CDR2 YNFKEQ. The CDR3 runs to 15 residues. With V trimmed by 4 bases and J by 8 bases, 11 bases remained unmatched.

The chain uses TRBV14 and TRBJ2-3; the match to TRBD2 covers 10 bases. Germline V gene lookup returns CDR1 SGHDN and CDR2 FVKESK. The CDR3 is made up of 19 amino acids. Trimming removed 0 bases from V and 4 bases from J; junction bases left unmatched: 13. The CDR3 coding sequence is TGTGCCAGCAGCCAAGACAGCTTTACGTTCCTAGCGGGGGCAGATACGCAGTATTTT. Protein product: CASSQDSFTFLAGADTQYF.

The rearrangement links TRBV5-1 to TRBJ1-4, with 7 bases that match TRBD1. This CDR3 is built from 15 residues. CDR1 is SGHRS, CDR2 YFSETQ, per germline. With V trimmed by 4 bases and J by 8 bases, 11 bases remained unmatched. CDR3 sequence: CASSETGTDREKLFF. CDR3 in DNA: TGCGCCAGCAGCGAGACCGGGACAGACAGGGAAAAACTGTTTTTT.

V usage is TRBV6-6 and J usage is TRBJ1-2, with 7 positions matching TRBD1. CDR1 and CDR2 (germline): MNHNY, SVGAGI (reference sequence). This CDR3 is built from 13 residues. V lost 4 bases to trimming and J lost 8 bases; unmatched junction nucleotides: 7. The CDR3 nucleotides are TGTGCCAGCAGTTTACAGGGGTGGGGAGGCTACACCTTC. Protein product: CASSLQGWGGYTF.

The chain is built from TRBV5-6 and TRBJ2-2; D gene unclear. Germline V gene sequence: CDR1 SGHDT, CDR2 YYEEEE. The CDR3 length is 17 residues. V lost 1 base, J lost 5 bases, and 18 bases lay in between. The CDR3 region is CASSLLGGLMETGELFF. The CDR3 nucleotides read TGTGCCAGCAGCTTGCTTGGTGGGCTGATGGAGACCGGGGAGCTGTTTTTT.